These 19 T cell receptor beta chains originate from one sample sequenced in a study of T cells in localized non-small cell lung cancer. Assay: immunoSEQ multiplex PCR; the TCRdb copy retains only in-frame clones and omits some. Of roughly 26,000 clones listed, 91% were seen once; the top ten hold about 4%. The sample in question was peripheral blood, obtained before any cancer treatment. Receptors originate from an older female donor with stage II squamous cell lung carcinoma.

The rearrangement links TRBV13 to TRBJ2-4, with D perhaps TRBD2 (6 bases). Germline CDR1 PRHDT, CDR2 FYEKMQ (reference sequence). The CDR3 totals 17 residues. Trimming removed 5 bases from V and 3 bases from J, with 20 bases in between. Here the CDR3 DNA reads TGTGCCAGCAGCGAAGGGACGGGGGAGAAGGGCAAAAACATTCAGTACTTC. Translated: CASSEGTGEKGKNIQYF. Looking up the rest from reference TRBV13 and TRBJ2-4 gives the full variable domain: AAGVIQSPRHLIKEKRETATLKCYPIPRHDTVYWYQQGPGQDPQFLISFYEKMQSDKGSIPDRFSAQQFSDYHSELNMSSLELGDSALYFCASSEGTGEKGKNIQYFGAGTRLSVL.

The chain recombines TRBV4-2 with TRBJ2-3, with 10 nucleotides matching TRBD2. The CDR3 runs 16 residues. Germline V lookup: CDR1 LGHNA, CDR2 YNFKEQ. V lost 4 bases, J lost 5 bases, and 9 bases stayed unmatched. CDR3 protein: CASSPIQREGIDTQYF. The CDR3 nucleotides read TGTGCCAGCAGCCCCATACAGCGGGAGGGTATAGATACGCAGTATTTT.

The rearrangement joins TRBV7-9 to TRBJ1-4, with no clear D. V lost 3 bases, J lost 5 bases, and 10 bases lay in between. CDR1 is SEHNR and CDR2 is FQNEAQ in the germline V gene (reference sequence). The length of the CDR3 is 14 residues. This CDR3 reads CASSLAQRNEKLFF. The CDR3 DNA is TGTGCCAGCAGCTTGGCACAGCGGAATGAAAAACTGTTTTTT.

The chain has TRBV4-1 and TRBJ2-7, with a tentative D call TRBD1 (5 bases). Per germline, CDR1 MGHRA and CDR2 YSYEKL. CDR3 size: 15 residues. V was trimmed by 0 bases and J by 2 bases, leaving 11 bases between them. The CDR3 bases are TGCGCCAGCAGCCAAGATCAAGGCAGGGCCTACGAGCAGTACTTC. This sequence encodes CASSQDQGRAYEQYF.

This chain joins TRBV30 and TRBJ1-2; D unclear. Germline CDR1 is GTSNPN and CDR2 is SVGIG (reference sequence). CDR3 length: 13 amino acids. V lost 0 bases, J lost 3 bases, and 8 bases lay in between. The CDR3 sequence: CAWSVFGYYGYTF. In DNA, the CDR3 is TGTGCCTGGAGTGTCTTCGGTTACTATGGCTACACCTTC.

V gene TRBV30 combines with J gene TRBJ1-5; perhaps TRBD1 as D (5 bases). V was pared by 1 base and J by 2 bases, with 12 bases between. Germline V gene sequence: CDR1 GTSNPN, CDR2 SVGIG (reference sequence). This CDR3 has 15 residues. The CDR3 loop reads CAWSAQGRRNQPQHF. The CDR3 DNA reads as TGTGCCTGGAGTGCTCAGGGTAGACGCAATCAGCCCCAGCATTTT.

The genes are TRBV19 and TRBJ1-5; D is uncertain. Trimming removed 3 bases from V and 0 bases from J, with 12 bases in between. The germline V gene encodes CDR1 LNHDA and CDR2 SQIVND (reference sequence). This CDR3 is 16 amino acids long. DNA of the CDR3: TGTGCCAGTAGTATTAGATGGGGTTATAGCAATCAGCCCCAGCATTTT. Amino acid sequence: CASSIRWGYSNQPQHF.

DNA for the CDR3: TGTGCCTGGAGCTTCGGGGTAAGCTCCTACGAGCAGTACTTC. Translating gives CAWSFGVSSYEQYF. This chain links TRBV30 with TRBJ2-7, with D maybe TRBD2 (5 bases). The CDR3 totals 14 residues. Germline V gene lookup returns CDR1 GTSNPN and CDR2 SVGIG (reference sequence). The germline V and J ends were trimmed by 3 bases and 0 bases, with 12 bases remaining between them. The full variable domain, completed using reference TRBV30 and TRBJ2-7, is SQTIHQWPATLVQPVGSPLSLECTVEGTSNPNLYWYRQAAGRGLQLLFYSVGIGQISSEVPQNLSASRPQDRQFILSSKKLLLSDSGFYLCAWSFGVSSYEQYFGPGTRLTVT.

The rearrangement uses TRBV7-9 and TRBJ2-7; D remains ambiguous. The length of the CDR3 is 15 residues. The germline V gene encodes CDR1 SEHNR and CDR2 FQNEAQ (reference sequence). The ends were cut back, 4 bases at V and 2 bases at J, with 15 bases in the middle. The CDR3 region is CASSSSFGGAYEQYF. The CDR3 nucleotides read TGTGCCAGCAGCTCCAGTTTCGGCGGTGCCTACGAGCAGTACTTC.

CDR3 sequence: CASGPGLAGPGSYNEQFF. Here the CDR3 DNA reads TGTGCCAGCGGACCGGGACTAGCGGGTCCTGGCTCCTACAATGAGCAGTTCTTC. The chain employs TRBV9 and TRBJ2-1, with TRBD2 matching 12 bases. CDR3 length equals 18 residues. Germline V gives CDR1 SGDLS, CDR2 YYNGEE. With V trimmed by 7 bases and J by 0 bases, 11 bases remained unmatched.

The CDR3 coding sequence is TGTGCCAGCAGCTTAGGGAGCAGTACTAATGAAAAACTGTTTTTT. Protein: CASSLGSSTNEKLFF. This chain joins TRBV7-9 and TRBJ1-4; D unresolved. With 1 base removed from V and 2 bases from J, the gap between germline ends came to 8 bases. The CDR3 runs 15 residues. Per the germline V gene, CDR1 is SEHNR and CDR2 is FQNEAQ (reference sequence).

V usage is TRBV19 and J usage is TRBJ2-5, with D maybe TRBD1 (6 bases). The CDR3 contains 15 residues. Trimming took 5 bases from V and 4 from J, leaving 17 bases between them. Germline V gene lookup returns CDR1 LNHDA and CDR2 SQIVND (reference sequence). The CDR3 DNA sequence: TGTGCCAGTAGTGTCCTGGGGGAAGGGGGAGAGACCCAGTACTTC. As protein: CASSVLGEGGETQYF. Based on the CDR3 plus reference TRBV19 and TRBJ2-5, the full variable domain is DGGITQSPKYLFRKEGQNVTLSCEQNLNHDAMYWYRQDPGQGLRLIYYSQIVNDFQKGDIAEGYSVSREKKESFPLTVTSAQKNPTAFYLCASSVLGEGGETQYFGPGTRLLVL.

The chain employs TRBV5-1 and TRBJ1-6, with 7 nucleotides matching TRBD1. J gave up 5 bases and V 3 bases, and 5 bases lay outside the gene matches. The CDR3 length is 15 residues. The germline V gene has CDR1 SGHRS and CDR2 YFSETQ. CDR3 sequence reads: CASSYLGTDNSPLHF. The CDR3 nucleotides read TGCGCCAGCAGCTACCTCGGGACAGATAATTCACCCCTCCACTTT.

The rearrangement links TRBV4-2 to TRBJ2-3; tentatively, D is TRBD2 (5 bases). The ends were cut back, 0 bases at V and 5 bases at J, with 12 bases in the middle. This CDR3 is 15 amino acids long. The germline gives CDR1 LGHNA, CDR2 YNFKEQ. Here the CDR3 DNA reads TGTGCCAGCAGCCAAGATAGGCTAGCCGTAGATACGCAGTATTTT. Residues: CASSQDRLAVDTQYF.

The rearrangement links TRBV18 to TRBJ1-5; unclear D gene. The CDR3 consists of 15 residues. Between the trimmed V and J ends, which lost 3 bases and 3 bases, there was a span of 12 bases. The germline V gene encodes CDR1 KGHSH and CDR2 LQKENI. The CDR3 bases are TGTGCCAGCTCACCGCCCGACGGATACAATCAGCCCCAGCATTTT. Protein: CASSPPDGYNQPQHF.

The gene calls are TRBV7-6 and TRBJ2-1, with D possibly being TRBD1 or TRBD2 (6 bases each). Trimming left V 4 bases short and J 4 bases short, with 14 bases between. Per germline, CDR1 SGHVS and CDR2 FNYEAQ. This CDR3 contains 15 residues. Here the CDR3 reads CASSSGAPGYNEQFF. The CDR3 DNA sequence: TGTGCCAGCAGCTCGGGGGCTCCCGGTTACAATGAGCAGTTCTTC.

The chain employs TRBV6-6 and TRBJ2-7; no firm D call. This CDR3 comprises 12 residues. Trimming shortened V by 2 bases and J by 4 bases, and 6 bases separated the two germline ends. Germline CDR1 is MNHNY and CDR2 is SVGAGI (reference sequence). Written as DNA, the CDR3 is TGTGCCAGCAGTTACGTCGGGTACGAGCAGTACTTC. This sequence encodes CASSYVGYEQYF.

The chain joins TRBV18 to TRBJ1-2, with D unclear. V lost 3 bases and J 8 bases, leaving 16 bases between the germline ends. Germline lookup yields CDR1 KGHSH and CDR2 LQKENI. The CDR3 sequence is 14 residues long. The CDR3 sequence is CASSPSTQATGYTF. The CDR3 coding sequence is TGTGCCAGCTCACCGTCTACTCAGGCCACGGGCTACACCTTC.

This chain joins TRBV6-5 and TRBJ1-4; D is ambiguous. The germline CDR1 and CDR2 sequences are MNHEY and SVGAGI. The CDR3 is 14 amino acids. Trimming pared 0 bases from V and 8 bases from J, leaving 10 bases between. CDR3 in amino acids: CASSYSGGREKLFF. The DNA of the CDR3 is TGTGCCAGCAGTTACTCCGGCGGCAGGGAAAAACTGTTTTTT.